The entry below describes one TCR beta chain. The CDR3 spans 14 residues. Germline V gene lookup returns CDR1 MNHNS and CDR2 SASEGT. V was shortened by 2 bases and J by 5 bases, with 12 bases between the two germline ends. These data originate in a study of T cell responses to AZD1222 COVID-19 vaccine. Produced via immunoSEQ multiplex PCR; TCRdb's table is partial and in-frame only. The sample lists 95,000 or so clones, less than 90% occurring once. This sample comprised peripheral blood, obtained on day 0 of AZD1222 vaccination. This clonotype was sampled from an adult in good health. The rearrangement joins TRBV6-1 to TRBJ1-1; no reliable D call. In DNA, the CDR3 is TGTGCCAGCAGTGAATTGGATGGAATTACTGAAGCTTTCTTT. Its translation: CASSELDGITEAFF.